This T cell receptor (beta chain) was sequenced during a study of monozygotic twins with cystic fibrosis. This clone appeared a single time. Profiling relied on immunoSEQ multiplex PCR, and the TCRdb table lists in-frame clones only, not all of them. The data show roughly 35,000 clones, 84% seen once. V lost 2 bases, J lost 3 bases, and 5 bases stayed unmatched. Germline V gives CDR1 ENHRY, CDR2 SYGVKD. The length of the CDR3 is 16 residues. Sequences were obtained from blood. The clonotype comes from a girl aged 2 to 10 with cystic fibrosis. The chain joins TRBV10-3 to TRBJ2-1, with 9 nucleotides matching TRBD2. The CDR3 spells CAISEKAGGSYNEQFF. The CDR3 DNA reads TGTGCCATCAGTGAGAAAGCGGGGGGAAGCTACAATGAGCAGTTCTTC.